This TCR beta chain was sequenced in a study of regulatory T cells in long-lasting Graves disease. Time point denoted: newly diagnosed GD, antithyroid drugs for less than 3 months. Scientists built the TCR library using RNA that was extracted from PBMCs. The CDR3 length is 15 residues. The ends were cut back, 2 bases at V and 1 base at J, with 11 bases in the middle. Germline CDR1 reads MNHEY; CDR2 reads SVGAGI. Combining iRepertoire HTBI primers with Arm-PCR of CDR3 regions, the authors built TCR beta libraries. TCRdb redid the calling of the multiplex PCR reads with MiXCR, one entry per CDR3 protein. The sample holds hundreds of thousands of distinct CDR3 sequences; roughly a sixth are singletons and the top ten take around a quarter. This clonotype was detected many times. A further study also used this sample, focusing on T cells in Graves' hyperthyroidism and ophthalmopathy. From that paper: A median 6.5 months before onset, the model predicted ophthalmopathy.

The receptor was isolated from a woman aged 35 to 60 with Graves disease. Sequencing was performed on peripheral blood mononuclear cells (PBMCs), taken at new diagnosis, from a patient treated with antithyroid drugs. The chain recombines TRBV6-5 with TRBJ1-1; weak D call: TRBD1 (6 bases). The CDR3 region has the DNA TGTGCCAGCAGTTACGCTGGACAGACGAACACTGAAGCTTTCTTT. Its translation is CASSYAGQTNTEAFF.